This T cell receptor beta chain stems from a study of spatial heterogeneity in lung cancer. Sample time point: sample taken at primary tumor resection. Whole-study results and caveats: Intratumoral expanded alpha and beta TCR counts were found to track tumor mutation counts.

The table lists this clonotype with many counts. The target antigen is unknown. The library was prepared for alpha chains; this beta chain is a stray read, so its frequency means little. The CDR3 totals 13 residues. V shed 3 bases, J shed 4 bases, and the junction held 0 bases outside the gene matches. Germline V CDR1 and CDR2: SGHRS, YFSETQ. TCRdb ran MiXCR on the 5' RACE reads and lists one entry per CDR3 protein. The sample lists about 14,000 distinct CDR3 sequences, approximately 4.5% occurring once. This clonotype was sampled from a female donor with early-stage non-small cell lung cancer. V usage is TRBV5-1 and J usage is TRBJ2-2; 7 bases are shared with TRBD1. The input for sequencing was lung tumor tissue, taken at surgery. The CDR3 nucleotides read TGCGCCAGCAGCTGGACAGGCACCGGGGAGCTGTTTTTT. Amino acids: CASSWTGTGELFF.